These 4 T cell receptor beta chains were sequenced from one sample in a study of T cells in Graves' hyperthyroidism and ophthalmopathy. TCR beta CDR3 region amplification was performed from RNA transcripts. A set of HTBI primers served as the primers for a first-round RT-PCR of the TCR CDR3. TCRdb called the multiplex PCR reads again in MiXCR, with one record for every CDR3 protein. The top ten hold 35% to 50% of the sample, which has a few hundred thousand distinct CDR3 sequences, approximately 17% seen once. The material sequenced was blood. Every receptor here comes from a man younger than 35 with Graves' ophthalmopathy.

The sample holds a few counts of this clonotype. This chain links TRBV11-2 with TRBJ1-1; TRBD1 might be the D (5 bases). The CDR3 runs to 14 residues. In germline, CDR1 is SGHAT, CDR2 FQNNGV. V was trimmed by 4 bases and J by 1 base, leaving 10 bases between them. The CDR3 is CASSSGRANTEAFF. Here the CDR3 DNA reads TGTGCCAGCAGCTCGGGACGGGCGAACACTGAAGCTTTCTTT.

This clonotype was detected many times. The chain uses TRBV12-3 or TRBV12-4 and TRBJ2-2, with TRBD1 matching 8 bases. Germline trimming cut 5 bases from V and 0 bases from J; bases unmatched to any gene: 8. CDR3 length: 17 amino acids. The CDR3 loop reads CASSRNQGAANTGELFF. Here the CDR3 DNA reads TGTGCCAGCAGTCGAAACCAGGGGGCGGCGAACACCGGGGAGCTGTTTTTT.

Only a few counts were recorded for this clonotype. The gene calls are TRBV18 and TRBJ2-7; D may be TRBD2 (6 bases). The CDR3 totals 14 residues. The germline V gene encodes CDR1 KGHSH and CDR2 LQKENI. V lost 5 bases, J lost 7 bases, and 18 bases lay in between. The CDR3 nucleotides are TGTGCCAGCTCAACCGCGGGAAAGGAAGGGGAGCAGTACTTC. This sequence encodes CASSTAGKEGEQYF.

CDR3 residues: CASSSPGSYGYTF. The CDR3 coding sequence is TGTGCCAGCAGTTCCCCGGGGAGCTATGGCTACACCTTC. The J gene is TRBJ1-2, the V gene TRBV12-3 or TRBV12-4, with D unresolved. Trimming left V 4 bases short and J 4 bases short, with 10 bases between. The CDR3 has 13 amino acids.